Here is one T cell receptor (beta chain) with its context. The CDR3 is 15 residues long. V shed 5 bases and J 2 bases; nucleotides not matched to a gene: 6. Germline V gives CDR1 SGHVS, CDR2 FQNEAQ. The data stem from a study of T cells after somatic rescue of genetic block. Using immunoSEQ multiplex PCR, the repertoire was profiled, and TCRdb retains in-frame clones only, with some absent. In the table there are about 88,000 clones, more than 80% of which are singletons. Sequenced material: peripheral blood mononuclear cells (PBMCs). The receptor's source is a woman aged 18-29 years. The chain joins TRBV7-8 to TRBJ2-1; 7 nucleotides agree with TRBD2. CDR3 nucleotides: TGTGCCAGCAGCGTCACTAGCGCACCCTACAATGAGCAGTTCTTC. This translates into CASSVTSAPYNEQFF.